The 17 T cell receptor beta chains below were found in one sample sequenced in a study of T cell responses to AZD1222 COVID-19 vaccine (dated by TCRdb to about 2021). Library preparation employed the immunoSEQ multiplex PCR assay. Not all clones reach the TCRdb copy of this immuneACCESS table, which keeps in-frame sequences only. Checked studies attribute under half of the gap to unresolved V genes and leave the rest unexplained. A total of fewer than 120,000 clones appear in this sample, about 90% of them only once. 7.8% of the sample is in the top ten clones. The time point label on this specimen signifies: baseline before first vaccination. The input for sequencing was peripheral blood, taken on day 0 of AZD1222 vaccination. The receptors derive from an adult in good health.

The chain links TRBV11-2 to TRBJ1-5, with D perhaps matching TRBD1 (5 bases). CDR1 is SGHAT and CDR2 is FQNNGV in the germline V gene. The V gene lost 5 bases and the J gene lost 0 bases, with 23 bases spanning the gap. This CDR3 spans 19 amino acids. The CDR3 is CASSRGGRAVGRSNQPQHF. CDR3 in DNA: TGTGCCAGCAGCCGAGGAGGCAGGGCGGTGGGGCGTAGCAATCAGCCCCAGCATTTT. Using reference TRBV11-2 and TRBJ1-5 for the parts outside the CDR3, the full variable domain is EAGVAQSPRYKIIEKRQSVAFWCNPISGHATLYWYQQILGQGPKLLIQFQNNGVVDDSQLPKDRFSAERLKGVDSTLKIQPAKLEDSAVYLCASSRGGRAVGRSNQPQHFGDGTRLSIL.

The chain links TRBV28 to TRBJ2-1, with 8 bases that match TRBD1. Germline CDR1 MDHEN, CDR2 SYDVKM. The CDR3 has 15 residues. J lost 0 bases, V lost 10 bases, and 8 bases had no gene match. CDR3 in DNA: TGTGCCACCCAGGGGGCAGTGGACTCCTACAATGAGCAGTTCTTC. It codes for CATQGAVDSYNEQFF.

This rearrangement joins TRBV25-1 to TRBJ2-5, with a weak D call TRBD2 (6 bases). Trimming removed 3 bases from V and 1 base from J, with 6 bases in between. The CDR3 is 13 residues long. Germline V gene lookup returns CDR1 MGHDK and CDR2 SYGVNS. The CDR3 region is CASSEGGQETQYF. CDR3 sequence (DNA): TGTGCCAGCAGTGAGGGAGGCCAAGAGACCCAGTACTTC.

V is TRBV2 and J is TRBJ1-1; the match to TRBD1 covers 7 bases. V shed 5 bases, J shed 9 bases, and the junction held 6 bases outside the gene matches. The CDR3 loop spans 12 amino acids. Germline V CDR1 and CDR2: SNHLY, FYNNEI. CDR3 sequence reads: CASSPGQPQAFF. For the CDR3, the DNA is TGTGCCAGCAGTCCGGGACAGCCCCAAGCTTTCTTT.

This chain joins TRBV9 and TRBJ1-1; TRBD1 matches at 10 bases. CDR1 is SGDLS and CDR2 is YYNGEE in the germline V gene. CDR3 length equals 18 residues. V was pared by 2 bases and J by 0 bases, with 10 bases of the junction left unmatched. In nucleotides, the CDR3 is TGTGCCAGCAGCGTTAAACCGGGACAGGGGTACTTGAACACTGAAGCTTTCTTT. Translated: CASSVKPGQGYLNTEAFF.

The rearrangement uses TRBV19 and TRBJ1-5, with D possibly being TRBD1 (5 bases). Germline CDR1 and CDR2: LNHDA and SQIVND (reference sequence). The CDR3 has 17 residues. V lost 5 bases and J 0 bases, leaving 17 bases between the germline ends. The CDR3 loop reads CASSPPGRVYSNQPQHF. CDR3 DNA: TGTGCCAGTAGTCCTCCGGGACGGGTGTATAGCAATCAGCCCCAGCATTTT.

This clone was detected once. The chain employs TRBV4-1 and TRBJ2-7; possible D gene TRBD2, 6 bases. Germline loops: CDR1 MGHRA, CDR2 YSYEKL. Trimming shortened V by 2 bases and J by 3 bases, and 11 bases separated the two germline ends. This CDR3 contains 14 residues. The CDR3 protein is CASSQTGRDYEQYF. CDR3 nucleotides: TGCGCCAGCAGCCAAACGGGGCGGGACTACGAGCAGTACTTC.

This chain links TRBV24-1 with TRBJ2-5; 8 nucleotides match TRBD1. Germline CDR1 is KGHDR and CDR2 is SFDVKD. Trimming at V came to 9 bases and at J to 5 bases, leaving 4 bases not matched to a gene. This CDR3 comprises 12 residues. The CDR3 is CATSTGGETQYF. DNA of the CDR3: TGTGCCACCTCAACAGGGGGGGAGACCCAGTACTTC.

This chain uses TRBV2 with TRBJ1-6, with 7 bases aligning to TRBD1. This CDR3 contains 16 residues. CDR1 and CDR2 from the germline V gene are SNHLY and FYNNEI. The V and J ends lost 4 bases and 10 bases, in that order; junction bases with no gene match: 13. CDR3 DNA: TGTGCCAGCAGTGCGCAGGGGGTAACGGTTAGATCACCCCTCCACTTT. Protein product: CASSAQGVTVRSPLHF.

The chain recombines TRBV3-1 (or the pseudogene TRBV3-2) with TRBJ2-3; TRBD1 might be the D (5 bases). V was shortened by 4 bases and J by 0 bases, with 11 bases between the two germline ends. There are 15 residues in the CDR3. CDR1 is LGHDT and CDR2 is YNNKEL in the germline V gene (reference sequence). CDR3 protein: CASSPRGLSTDTQYF. The DNA of the CDR3 is TGTGCCAGCAGCCCAAGGGGTCTAAGCACAGATACGCAGTATTTT.

The chain uses TRBV3-1 (or the pseudogene TRBV3-2) and TRBJ2-1, with TRBD2 matching over 9 bases. The V and J ends lost 4 bases and 1 base, in that order; junction bases with no gene match: 2. From germline, CDR1 is LGHDT and CDR2 YNNKEL (reference sequence). CDR3 length: 15 residues. CDR3 sequence: CASSRTSGSYNEQFF. For the CDR3, the DNA is TGTGCCAGCAGCCGAACTAGCGGGTCCTACAATGAGCAGTTCTTC.

The V gene is TRBV25-1, the J gene TRBJ2-7; TRBD1 agrees at 8 bases. The CDR3 runs to 14 residues. Germline-derived CDR1 and CDR2 are MGHDK and SYGVNS. V was pared by 4 bases and J by 2 bases, with 4 bases of the junction left unmatched. The CDR3 here is CASSGGQGPYEQYF. The DNA for the CDR3 is TGTGCCAGCAGTGGCGGACAGGGCCCCTACGAGCAGTACTTC.

The chain employs TRBV5-1 and TRBJ1-2; D gene uncertain. This CDR3 has 14 amino acids. The germline V gene encodes CDR1 SGHRS and CDR2 YFSETQ. V was clipped by 0 bases and J by 3 bases, with 9 bases between them. The CDR3 bases are TGCGCCAGCAGCTTGGTGGCGGGCTACTATGGCTACACCTTC. Protein sequence: CASSLVAGYYGYTF.

This clone appeared once. The chain employs TRBV7-8 and TRBJ2-5; D gene uncertain. The V and J ends lost 2 bases and 5 bases respectively, with 3 bases between them. CDR1 SGHVS and CDR2 FQNEAQ come from the germline V gene. The CDR3 is 11 residues long. For the CDR3, the DNA is TGTGCCAGCAGCTTAATGGAGACCCAGTACTTC. It translates to CASSLMETQYF.

This rearrangement joins TRBV7-3 to TRBJ1-1, with D unclear. V lost 1 base to trimming and J lost 0 bases, with 6 bases between them. The CDR3 extends over 14 amino acids. The V gene's germline CDR1 is SGHTA and CDR2 FQGTGA. In DNA form, the CDR3 reads TGTGCCAGCAGCTTAAGGCCGTTGAACACTGAAGCTTTCTTT. Translating gives CASSLRPLNTEAFF.

The DNA for the CDR3 is TGTGCCAGTAGTATAGTAGGGGGGCGCAGCGAAAAACTGTTTTTT. Amino acid sequence: CASSIVGGRSEKLFF. This rearrangement joins TRBV19 to TRBJ1-4; D may be TRBD1 (6 bases). The CDR3 covers 15 residues. Trimming stripped 1 base from V and 8 bases from J, with 14 bases between. CDR1 LNHDA and CDR2 SQIVND come from the germline V gene (reference sequence).

This rearrangement joins TRBV10-2 to TRBJ2-3; 7 nucleotides match TRBD2. Trimming at V came to 3 bases and at J to 1 base, leaving 4 bases not matched to a gene. Germline CDR1 reads WSHSY; CDR2 reads SAAADI. The length of the CDR3 is 15 residues. The CDR3 nucleotides read TGCGCCAGCAGTGATGTAACTAGCGGCACAGATACGCAGTATTTT. This codes for CASSDVTSGTDTQYF.